Described below is a single T cell receptor beta chain sequence and its context. The data belong to a study of blood T cell repertoires in COVID-19. Trimming shortened V by 1 base and J by 3 bases, and 10 bases separated the two germline ends. Per germline, CDR1 SGHAT and CDR2 FQDESV (reference sequence). The CDR3 covers 14 residues. In the study's own analysis: Estimated nucleated cell counts came from reference gene primer amplification. The data were produced by immunoSEQ multiplex PCR, yet TCRdb's version contains in-frame clones alone and is incomplete. That table supplies the V and J calls and clone size; D and trimming were determined from the DNA. The top ten clones hold around 1.1% of a sample with about 190,000 clones, around 85% of them seen once.

The clonotype comes from a man between 25 and 39 years old with acute or convalescent COVID-19. The chain links TRBV11-1 to TRBJ2-7; perhaps TRBD1 as D (6 bases). The material sequenced was peripheral blood. CDR3 nucleotides: TGTGCCAGCAGCTTAGGACAGGATATCTACGAGCAGTACTTC. Protein product: CASSLGQDIYEQYF.